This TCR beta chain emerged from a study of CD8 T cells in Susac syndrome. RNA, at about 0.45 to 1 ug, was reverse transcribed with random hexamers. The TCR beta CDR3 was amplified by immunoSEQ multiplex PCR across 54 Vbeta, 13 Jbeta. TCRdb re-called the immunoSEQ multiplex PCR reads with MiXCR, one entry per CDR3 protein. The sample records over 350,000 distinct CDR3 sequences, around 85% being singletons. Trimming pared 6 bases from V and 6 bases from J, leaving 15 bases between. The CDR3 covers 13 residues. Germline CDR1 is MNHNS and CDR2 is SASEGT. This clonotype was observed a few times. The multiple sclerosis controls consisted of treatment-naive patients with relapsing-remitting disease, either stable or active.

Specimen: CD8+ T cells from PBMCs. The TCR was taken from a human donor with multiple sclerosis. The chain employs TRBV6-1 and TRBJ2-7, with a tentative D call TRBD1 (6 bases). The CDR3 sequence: CASSTGQPSEQYF. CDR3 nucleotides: TGTGCCAGCAGCACCGGACAGCCAAGCGAGCAGTACTTC.